This entry lists 22 T cell receptor beta chains sequenced from one sample in a study of technical replicates of blood from a few donors. The table came from immunoSEQ multiplex PCR; TCRdb's copy has only in-frame clones and leaves some out. Of 75,000 to 100,000 clones in the sample, approximately 94% were seen once. The specimen sequenced was T cells isolated from PBMCs. These receptors were obtained from a human donor in good health.

This sequence joins TRBV5-1 and TRBJ2-7; TRBD1 matches 8 bases. CDR3 length equals 21 residues. Trimming cost V 4 bases and J 0 bases; bases outside gene matches: 24. The germline V gene has CDR1 SGHRS and CDR2 YFSETQ. The chain's CDR3 is CASSQADSLGQVSQSSYEQYF. For the CDR3, the DNA is TGCGCCAGCAGCCAGGCCGACAGCTTGGGACAGGTCAGCCAGAGCTCCTACGAGCAGTACTTC.

The rearrangement uses TRBV5-1 and TRBJ2-7; a possible D gene is TRBD1 (5 bases). Trimming stripped 0 bases from V and 3 bases from J, with 10 bases between. Germline loops: CDR1 SGHRS, CDR2 YFSETQ. The CDR3 covers 14 residues. CDR3 region: CASSLAGSIYEQYF. The CDR3, as DNA: TGCGCCAGCAGCTTGGCAGGGTCGATCTACGAGCAGTACTTC.

This clone was recorded only once. The chain links TRBV11-2 to TRBJ2-3; 9 bases fit TRBD1. The V segment lost 6 bases and the J segment 0 bases; nucleotides outside the gene matches: 4. Germline values: CDR1 SGHAT, CDR2 FQNNGV. The CDR3 loop spans 15 amino acids. In DNA form, the CDR3 reads TGTGCCAGCAGGGACAGGGGCTCAAGCACAGATACGCAGTATTTT. Translating it yields CASRDRGSSTDTQYF. Full variable domain (remainder filled in from reference TRBV11-2 and TRBJ2-3): EAGVAQSPRYKIIEKRQSVAFWCNPISGHATLYWYQQILGQGPKLLIQFQNNGVVDDSQLPKDRFSAERLKGVDSTLKIQPAKLEDSAVYLCASRDRGSSTDTQYFGPGTRLTVL.

The V gene is TRBV12-5, the J gene TRBJ1-4; D is possibly TRBD1 (6 bases). V lost 4 bases to trimming and J lost 8 bases, with 11 bases between them. Germline V CDR1 and CDR2: LGHNT, FRNRAP. CDR3 length equals 13 residues. The DNA for the CDR3 is TGTGCTAGTGGTTCACAGGGTAGCGAAAAACTGTTTTTT. This sequence encodes CASGSQGSEKLFF.

This rearrangement joins TRBV6-5 to TRBJ1-4, with 7 bases aligning to TRBD1. CDR1 is MNHEY and CDR2 is SVGAGI in the germline V gene. V lost 6 bases to trimming and J lost 7 bases; unmatched junction nucleotides: 8. This CDR3 is built from 14 residues. In DNA form, the CDR3 reads TGTGCCAGCAGATCAGGGGGGTCAGGTGAAAAACTGTTTTTT. Its protein is CASRSGGSGEKLFF.

The gene calls are TRBV7-9 and TRBJ2-7; 8 bases match TRBD1. The CDR3 is 16 residues long. From germline, CDR1 is SEHNR and CDR2 FQNEAQ (reference sequence). Germline trimming cut 2 bases from V and 4 bases from J; bases unmatched to any gene: 10. In nucleotides, the CDR3 is TGTGCCAGCAGCTTAAACGTAGGGACAGGAGCATACGAGCAGTACTTC. Translating gives CASSLNVGTGAYEQYF.

V is TRBV27 and J is TRBJ1-4; no reliable D call. The CDR3 consists of 16 residues. Germline V gene data show CDR1 as MNHEY and CDR2 as SMNVEV (reference sequence). Trimming removed 1 base from V and 0 bases from J, with 9 bases in between. CDR3 DNA: TGTGCCAGCAGTTTATGGGCAGCTGCAACTAATGAAAAACTGTTTTTT. It specifies CASSLWAAATNEKLFF.

J is TRBJ2-3 and V is TRBV7-9; TRBD2 matches at 10 bases. In germline, CDR1 is SEHNR, CDR2 FQNEAQ (reference sequence). V trimming: 2 bases; J trimming: 4 bases; junction bases outside the gene matches: 15. The CDR3 covers 19 residues. CDR3 loop: CASSLFALLAGVRADTQYF. CDR3 nucleotides: TGTGCCAGCAGCTTATTTGCCCTCCTAGCGGGAGTACGCGCAGATACGCAGTATTTT.

The V call is TRBV7-9, the J call TRBJ1-1; a possible D gene is TRBD1 (6 bases). The CDR3 has 15 amino acids. Germline V gives CDR1 SEHNR, CDR2 FQNEAQ (reference sequence). V was clipped by 6 bases and J by 0 bases, with 14 bases between them. CDR3 loop: CASSRLQGVNTEAFF. In DNA, the CDR3 is TGTGCCAGCAGTCGGTTACAGGGAGTGAACACTGAAGCTTTCTTT. The whole variable domain, filled in from reference TRBV7-9 and TRBJ1-1, reads DTGVSQNPRHKITKRGQNVTFRCDPISEHNRLYWYRQTLGQGPEFLTYFQNEAQLEKSRLLSDRFSAERPKGSFSTLEIQRTEQGDSAMYLCASSRLQGVNTEAFFGQGTRLTVV.

The V gene is TRBV10-3, the J gene TRBJ1-5; D is perhaps TRBD1 (6 bases). Per germline, CDR1 ENHRY and CDR2 SYGVKD. The CDR3 has 15 amino acids. V dropped 2 bases and J dropped 3 bases, with 11 bases sitting between them. The CDR3 DNA reads TGTGCCATCAGTGAGCAGGGGTGGGTCAATCAGCCCCAGCATTTT. This translates into CAISEQGWVNQPQHF.

The chain links TRBV11-1 to TRBJ1-2, with 7 bases lining up with TRBD1. The CDR3 extends over 15 amino acids. Germline V lookup: CDR1 SGHAT, CDR2 FQDESV (reference sequence). The V gene end was trimmed by 2 bases and the J gene end by 2 bases; junction bases not matched to a gene: 5. The CDR3 is CASSLFPQGNYGYTF. The CDR3 DNA is TGTGCCAGCAGCTTATTCCCACAGGGGAACTATGGCTACACCTTC.

This chain uses TRBV18 with TRBJ2-7; possibly TRBD2 for D (7 bases). Germline V gene data show CDR1 as KGHSH and CDR2 as LQKENI. The CDR3 is 14 amino acids. The V end lost 2 bases, the J end lost 6 bases, and 14 bases lay between the germline ends. CDR3 amino acids: CASSPMGGDTEQYF. The CDR3 DNA follows: TGTGCCAGCTCACCAATGGGAGGGGACACCGAGCAGTACTTC.

This clone was detected only once. The V call is TRBV5-8, the J call TRBJ2-5, with D unresolved. CDR1 and CDR2 (germline): SGHTS, YDEGEE. There are 16 residues in the CDR3. The germline V and J ends were trimmed by 4 bases and 4 bases, with 20 bases remaining between them. CDR3 protein: CASSPEENISPETQYF. The CDR3 DNA sequence: TGTGCCAGCAGCCCTGAAGAAAACATTTCCCCAGAGACCCAGTACTTC.

V is TRBV29-1 and J is TRBJ1-5, with 8 bases fitting TRBD1. Trimming removed 7 bases from V and 4 bases from J; junction bases left unmatched: 6. The CDR3 contains 13 residues. Per the germline V gene, CDR1 is SQVTM and CDR2 is ANQGSEA. The DNA for the CDR3 is TGCAGCGCCGGGACAGGAGAGAATCAGCCCCAGCATTTT. This codes for CSAGTGENQPQHF. Drawing the rest from reference TRBV29-1 and TRBJ1-5, the complete variable domain is SAVISQKPSRDICQRGTSLTIQCQVDSQVTMMFWYRQQPGQSLTLIATANQGSEATYESGFVIDKFPISRPNLTFSTLTVSNMSPEDSSIYLCSAGTGENQPQHFGDGTRLSIL.

The chain combines TRBV5-5 with TRBJ1-5; 7 bases fit TRBD1. This CDR3 has 14 amino acids. The germline V gene encodes CDR1 SGHKS and CDR2 YYEKEE (reference sequence). Trimming cost V 4 bases and J 2 bases; bases outside gene matches: 3. CDR3 DNA sequence: TGTGCCAGCAGCGGTACAGGGGGCAATCAGCCCCAGCATTTT. This codes for CASSGTGGNQPQHF.

The genes are TRBV4-1 and TRBJ2-7; tentatively, D is TRBD2 (6 bases). Germline V gene lookup returns CDR1 MGHRA and CDR2 YSYEKL. Trimming cost V 0 bases and J 5 bases, with 8 bases left between them. The CDR3 is made up of 13 amino acids. CDR3 bases: TGCGCCAGCAGCCAAGATGGAGGGCACGAGCAGTACTTC. It codes for CASSQDGGHEQYF.

The chain uses TRBV11-2 and TRBJ2-1; TRBD2 matches at 8 bases. The CDR3 sequence is 16 residues long. The germline CDR1 and CDR2 sequences are SGHAT and FQNNGV. V gave up 0 bases and J gave up 6 bases; unmatched junction bases: 7. The CDR3 nucleotides are TGTGCCAGCAGCTTAGATCTAACGCGGGGGGCCAATGAGCAGTTCTTC. It specifies CASSLDLTRGANEQFF.

The CDR3 nucleotides are TGTGCCAGTAAAACCGGAGACAATGAGCAGTTCTTC. Amino acid sequence: CASKTGDNEQFF. The V call is TRBV19, the J call TRBJ2-1, with unresolved D. The CDR3 extends over 12 amino acids. The germline CDR1 and CDR2 sequences are LNHDA and SQIVND (reference sequence). The V and J ends lost 7 bases and 5 bases respectively, with 9 bases between them.

The sample holds a few counts of this clone. The chain joins TRBV19 to TRBJ2-3; 11 bases align to TRBD2. Germline lookup yields CDR1 LNHDA and CDR2 SQIVND (reference sequence). The CDR3 sequence is 14 residues long. Germline trimming cut 10 bases from V and 1 base from J; bases unmatched to any gene: 4. CDR3 DNA: TGTGCCACGGGACTAGCGGACGGCACAGATACGCAGTATTTT. Residues: CATGLADGTDTQYF.

The rearrangement uses TRBV6-6 and TRBJ1-2, with a weak D call TRBD1 (6 bases). V was pared by 0 bases and J by 6 bases, with 17 bases between. CDR3 length equals 16 residues. CDR1 is MNHNY and CDR2 is SVGAGI in the germline V gene (reference sequence). The CDR3 nucleotides are TGTGCCAGCAGTTACTCGTTGGGCAGGGGAAGTGATGGCTACACCTTC. It specifies CASSYSLGRGSDGYTF.

The rearrangement joins TRBV6-6 to TRBJ1-2, with a tentative D call TRBD1 (6 bases). Germline V lookup: CDR1 MNHNY, CDR2 SVGAGI (reference sequence). The CDR3 spans 13 residues. V was cut by 5 bases and J by 4 bases, with 11 bases left in between. Here the CDR3 DNA reads TGTGCCAGCAGTCCCCAGGACAGCTATGGCTACACCTTC. Its translation is CASSPQDSYGYTF.

This clone was recorded only once. CDR3 DNA: TGTGCCAGCAGCTTAGTAGCGGAACGATCCTACGAGCAGTACTTC. Its protein product is CASSLVAERSYEQYF. The chain recombines TRBV11-2 with TRBJ2-7, with D perhaps TRBD2 (6 bases). Trimming shortened V by 1 base and J by 1 base, and 11 bases separated the two germline ends. CDR3 length: 15 residues. From germline, CDR1 is SGHAT and CDR2 FQNNGV.